The sequence of this T cell receptor beta chain was determined in a study of T-cell reconstitution after alpha-beta-depleted transplantation in children. This clonotype occurred a few times. Molecular barcoding with unique molecular identifiers was used for the TCRbeta library. Via MiXCR, TCRdb re-called the PCR reads, giving one row per CDR3 protein. The sample holds a few hundred thousand distinct CDR3 sequences; approximately 9.8% are singletons and the top ten take approximately 4.7%. The specimen was PBMCs from the stem cell graft donor, collected from the stem cell graft. The receptor comes from a human donor who donated a stem cell graft to a child with SCID.

The CDR3 nucleotides read TGTGCCAGCAGCGTAGGGTCAGGCAGCAATCAGCCCCAGCATTTT. Translating it yields CASSVGSGSNQPQHF. The genes are TRBV9 and TRBJ1-5; no clear D. Trimming cost V 0 bases and J 1 base, with 8 bases left between them. Per germline, CDR1 SGDLS and CDR2 YYNGEE. The CDR3 has 15 residues.